The clone carrying this T cell receptor (beta chain) appeared many times. Amplification of ligated cDNA took four PCR rounds with SP2 and nested alpha and beta constant primers. TCRdb itself ran the 5' RACE reads through MiXCR, one entry per CDR3 protein. The sample consists of tens of thousands of distinct CDR3 sequences, about 7.1% of them appearing once. TCR cDNA received a 3' ligated oligonucleotide that carried a UMI. The data were obtained in a study of naive and memory T cell subsets. V shed 7 bases and J 5 bases; nucleotides not matched to a gene: 5. The CDR3 runs 12 residues. Germline assignment: CDR1 MDHEN and CDR2 SYDVKM.

The genes are TRBV28 and TRBJ2-7, with 7 bases that match TRBD1. This receptor was taken from a female donor in good health. The CDR3 region is CASMHRGNEQYF. In nucleotides, the CDR3 is TGTGCCAGCATGCACAGGGGCAACGAGCAGTACTTC. The whole variable domain, remainder taken from reference TRBV28 and TRBJ2-7, is DVKVTQSSRYLVKRTGEKVFLECVQDMDHENMFWYRQDPGLGLRLIYFSYDVKMKEKGDIPEGYSVSREKKERFSLILESASTNQTSMYLCASMHRGNEQYFGPGTRLTVT.